This TCR beta chain was obtained from a study of Ad26.COV2.S vaccination and SARS-CoV-2 variants. Repertoires were generated with immunoSEQ multiplex PCR, while TCRdb's copy carries only in-frame clones and drops some. The table lists 500,000 or so clones, 89% of them singletons. Regarding treatment: 15 to 20 received Ad26.COV2.S at low or high dose, single or two shots; a few received placebo; per-sample allocation not given. Sampling was done on day 63 after the first vaccine or placebo injection. Donor was an adult aged 18-55 years in Boston. The CDR3 has 15 residues. This sequence was found in a person aged 18 to 65 who received the Ad26.COV2.S COVID-19 vaccine or a placebo. The chain links TRBV21-1 to TRBJ2-7; the DNA was not compared with TRBD1, the D call given in the table. TRBV21-1 corresponds to a pseudogene. This sample comprised peripheral blood, obtained in a trial of Ad26.COV2.S vaccine versus placebo. CDR3 in DNA: TGTGCCATCCCCTCGAACCGGGACAGGGTAGATGAGCAGTACGTC. Protein product: CAIPSNRDRVDEQYV.